This TCR beta chain was captured by sequencing in a study of T cells in Graves' hyperthyroidism and ophthalmopathy. Patients aged 18 to 65 had newly diagnosed hyperthyroidism lasting under 2 months. Thyroid ultrasound, orbital computed tomography, clinical symptoms, and serum thyroxine and TRAb underpinned diagnoses. At least ten counts were recorded for this clonotype. Its target is unknown. From RNA transcripts, TCR beta CDR3 regions were amplified. First-round RT-PCR with HTBI primers amplified the TCR CDR3 region. TCRdb analysed the multiplex PCR reads with MiXCR anew, one entry per CDR3 protein. The profile covers over 700,000 distinct CDR3 sequences, with approximately 19% appearing a single time and approximately 15% taken by the ten largest. Points from the study as a whole: Most clonotypes expanded in the thyroid (above 0.001) were also present in blood.

The CDR3 loop spans 13 amino acids. Trimming left V 7 bases short and J 0 bases short, with 8 bases between. Germline V gene sequence: CDR1 SNHLY, CDR2 FYNNEI. This TCR derives from a woman aged 50 to 65 with Graves' hyperthyroidism that later progressed to Graves' ophthalmopathy. Sequencing was performed on blood. The chain links TRBV2 to TRBJ2-3; unclear D gene. CDR3 protein: CASTEPSTDTQYF. Here the CDR3 DNA reads TGTGCCAGCACAGAACCTAGCACAGATACGCAGTATTTT.